Below, one T cell receptor beta chain is given with its context. Antigen unknown. CDR3 length: 16 residues. V gave up 6 bases and J gave up 2 bases; unmatched junction bases: 12. From germline, CDR1 is SGHVS and CDR2 FNYEAQ. The data belong to a study of identifying expanded T cells in peripheral blood. The study, taken as a whole, reports: Technical replicates showed roughly 1.2 changed clones; about two weeks about 16.4; four weeks 19. Clone count variance between roughly 2-week samples rose with total template count.

Method: immunoSEQ multiplex PCR; TCRdb's copy keeps in-frame clones and lacks some. The sample lists some 78,000 clones, roughly 91% occurring once. The chain uses TRBV7-6 and TRBJ2-7, with TRBD1 identical over 8 bases. This receptor was taken from a person between 18 and 70 years old in good health. Sequenced input: blood. The CDR3 loop is CASSLQGARLPYEQYF. In DNA, the CDR3 is TGTGCCAGCAGTCTCCAGGGGGCCCGACTACCCTACGAGCAGTACTTC.